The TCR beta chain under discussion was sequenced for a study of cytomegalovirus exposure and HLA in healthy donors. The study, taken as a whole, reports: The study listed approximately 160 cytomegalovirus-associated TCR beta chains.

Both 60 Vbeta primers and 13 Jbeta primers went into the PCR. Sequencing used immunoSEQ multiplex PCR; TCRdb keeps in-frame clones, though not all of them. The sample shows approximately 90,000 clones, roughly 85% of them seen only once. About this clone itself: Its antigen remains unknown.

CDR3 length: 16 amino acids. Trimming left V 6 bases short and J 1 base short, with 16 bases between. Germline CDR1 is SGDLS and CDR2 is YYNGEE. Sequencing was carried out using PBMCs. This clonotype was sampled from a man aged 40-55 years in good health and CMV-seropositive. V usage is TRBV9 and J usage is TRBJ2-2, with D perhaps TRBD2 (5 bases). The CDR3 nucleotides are TGTGCCAGCACCGAAGGTCCCAGCGGGAACACCGGGGAGCTGTTTTTT. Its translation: CASTEGPSGNTGELFF.